The clone carrying this T cell receptor beta chain has a handful of counts. The entry originates in a study of identical twins. The CDR3 length is 15 residues. Unmatched junction bases numbered 5, after V lost 3 bases and J lost 0 bases. Per the germline V gene, CDR1 is DFQATT and CDR2 is SNEGSKA (reference sequence). A single record per CDR3 protein comes from TCRdb applying MiXCR to the 5' RACE reads. This table holds roughly 720,000 distinct CDR3 sequences, roughly 18% found once. These sequences were also reported in another study, on T cells expressing NK-cell markers.

The sequence was obtained from a woman aged 18-35 years in good health. This sequence joins TRBV20-1 and TRBJ2-1; 7 nucleotides align to TRBD1. The specimen sequenced was PBMCs. This CDR3 reads CSASRGTVSYNEQFF. The CDR3 nucleotides read TGCAGTGCTAGCAGGGGGACAGTCTCCTACAATGAGCAGTTCTTC.